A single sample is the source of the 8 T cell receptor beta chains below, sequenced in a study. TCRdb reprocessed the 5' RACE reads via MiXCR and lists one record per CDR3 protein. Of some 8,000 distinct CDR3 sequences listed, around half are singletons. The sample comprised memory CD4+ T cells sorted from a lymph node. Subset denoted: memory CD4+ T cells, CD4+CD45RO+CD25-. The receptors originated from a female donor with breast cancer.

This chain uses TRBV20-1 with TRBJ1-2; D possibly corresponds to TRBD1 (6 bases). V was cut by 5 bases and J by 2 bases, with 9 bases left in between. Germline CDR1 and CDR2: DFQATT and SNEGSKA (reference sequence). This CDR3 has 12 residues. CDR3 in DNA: TGCAGTGCTCGACAGGCGAACTATGGCTACACCTTC. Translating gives CSARQANYGYTF.

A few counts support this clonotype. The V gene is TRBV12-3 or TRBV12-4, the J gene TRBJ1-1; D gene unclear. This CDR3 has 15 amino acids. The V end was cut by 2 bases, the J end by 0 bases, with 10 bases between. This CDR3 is CASSLNGYLNTEAFF. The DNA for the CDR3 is TGTGCCAGCAGTTTAAATGGGTATCTGAACACTGAAGCTTTCTTT.

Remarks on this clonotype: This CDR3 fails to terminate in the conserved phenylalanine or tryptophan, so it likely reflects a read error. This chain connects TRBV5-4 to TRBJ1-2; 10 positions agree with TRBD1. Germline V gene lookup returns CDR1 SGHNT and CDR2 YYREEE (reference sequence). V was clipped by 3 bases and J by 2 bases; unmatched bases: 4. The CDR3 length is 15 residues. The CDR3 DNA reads TGTGCCAGCAGCTCGGTGACAGGGGGCAACTATGGCTACACCTGC. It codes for CASSSVTGGNYGYTC.

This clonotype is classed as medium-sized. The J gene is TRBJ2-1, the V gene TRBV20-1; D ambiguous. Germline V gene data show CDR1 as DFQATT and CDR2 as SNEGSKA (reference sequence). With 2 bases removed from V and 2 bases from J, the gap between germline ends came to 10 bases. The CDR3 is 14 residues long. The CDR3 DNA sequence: TGCAGTGCTAGACCATCCTCCACCTACAATGAGCAGTTCTTC. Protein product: CSARPSSTYNEQFF.

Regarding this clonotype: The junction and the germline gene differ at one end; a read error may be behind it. The CDR3 sequence is CSAGGARGNQPLHF. CDR3 DNA sequence: TGCAGTGCTGGAGGGGCGCGCGGCAATCAGCCCCTGCATTTT. This chain uses TRBV20-1 with TRBJ1-5, with D possibly being TRBD1 (5 bases). Germline V CDR1 and CDR2: DFQATT, SNEGSKA (reference sequence). There are 14 residues in the CDR3.

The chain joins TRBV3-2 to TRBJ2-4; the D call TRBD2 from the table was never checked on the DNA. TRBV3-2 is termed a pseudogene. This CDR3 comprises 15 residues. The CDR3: CASSQDPPLGNIQYF. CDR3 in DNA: TGTGCCAGCAGCCAAGATCCTCCCCTAGGAAACATTCAGTACTTC.

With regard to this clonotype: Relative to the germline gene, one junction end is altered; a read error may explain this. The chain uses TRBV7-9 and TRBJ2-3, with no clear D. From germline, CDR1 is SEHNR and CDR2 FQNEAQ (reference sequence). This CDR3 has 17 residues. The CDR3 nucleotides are TGTGCCAGCAGCCTAGACCCGGCCCGTACGAGCACAGATACGCGGTATTTT. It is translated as CASSLDPARTSTDTRYF.

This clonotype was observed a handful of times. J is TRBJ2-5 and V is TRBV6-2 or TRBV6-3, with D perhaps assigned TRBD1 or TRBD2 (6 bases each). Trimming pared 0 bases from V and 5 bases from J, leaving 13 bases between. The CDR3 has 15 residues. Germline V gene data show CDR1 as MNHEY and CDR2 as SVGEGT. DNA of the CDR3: TGTGCCAGCAGTTACTCGTGGGGGGCCGGCGAGACCCAGTACTTC. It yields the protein CASSYSWGAGETQYF.